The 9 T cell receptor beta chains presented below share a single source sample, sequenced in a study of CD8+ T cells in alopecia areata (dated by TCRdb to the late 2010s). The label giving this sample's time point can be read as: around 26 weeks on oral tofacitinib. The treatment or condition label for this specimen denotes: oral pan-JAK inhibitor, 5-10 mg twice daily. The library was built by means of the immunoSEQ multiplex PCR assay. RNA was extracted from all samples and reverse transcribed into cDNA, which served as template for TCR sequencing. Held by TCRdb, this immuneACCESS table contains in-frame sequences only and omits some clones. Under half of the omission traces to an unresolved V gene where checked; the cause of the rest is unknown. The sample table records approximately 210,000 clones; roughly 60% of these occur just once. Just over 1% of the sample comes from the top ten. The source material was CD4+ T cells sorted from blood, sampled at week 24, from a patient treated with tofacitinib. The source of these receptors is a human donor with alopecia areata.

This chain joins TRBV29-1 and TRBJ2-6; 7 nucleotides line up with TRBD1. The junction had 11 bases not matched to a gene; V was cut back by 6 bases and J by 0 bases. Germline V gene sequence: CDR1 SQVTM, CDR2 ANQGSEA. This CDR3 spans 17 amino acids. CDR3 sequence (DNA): TGCAGCGTGGCCATGACAGGGTCGATCTCTGGGGCCAACGTCCTGACTTTC. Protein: CSVAMTGSISGANVLTF. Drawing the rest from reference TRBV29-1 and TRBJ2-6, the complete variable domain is SAVISQKPSRDICQRGTSLTIQCQVDSQVTMMFWYRQQPGQSLTLIATANQGSEATYESGFVIDKFPISRPNLTFSTLTVSNMSPEDSSIYLCSVAMTGSISGANVLTFGAGSRLTVL.

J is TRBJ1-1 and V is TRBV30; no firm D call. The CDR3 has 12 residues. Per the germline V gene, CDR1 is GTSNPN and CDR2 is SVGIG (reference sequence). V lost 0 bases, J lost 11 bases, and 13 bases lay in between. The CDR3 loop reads CAWSVYPAGAFF. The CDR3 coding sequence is TGTGCCTGGAGTGTATATCCCGCGGGGGCTTTCTTT.

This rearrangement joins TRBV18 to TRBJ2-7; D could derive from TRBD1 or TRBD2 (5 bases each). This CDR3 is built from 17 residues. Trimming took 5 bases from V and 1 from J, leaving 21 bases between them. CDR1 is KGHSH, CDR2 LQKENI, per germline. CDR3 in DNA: TGTGCCAGCTCAGAAGAGGGGACCGCCAAGATTTCCTACGAGCAGTACTTC. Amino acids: CASSEEGTAKISYEQYF.

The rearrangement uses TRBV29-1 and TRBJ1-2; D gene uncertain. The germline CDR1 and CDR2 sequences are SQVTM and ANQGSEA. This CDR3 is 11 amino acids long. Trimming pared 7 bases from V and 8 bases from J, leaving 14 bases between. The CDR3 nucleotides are TGCAGCGGAGGATCGGGGTGGGGCTACACCTTC. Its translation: CSGGSGWGYTF.

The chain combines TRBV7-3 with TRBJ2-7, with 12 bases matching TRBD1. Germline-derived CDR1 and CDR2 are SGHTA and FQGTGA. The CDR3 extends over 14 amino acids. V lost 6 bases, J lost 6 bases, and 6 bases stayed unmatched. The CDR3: CASRDRDRGREQYF. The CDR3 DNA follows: TGTGCCAGCAGGGACCGGGACAGGGGGCGCGAGCAGTACTTC. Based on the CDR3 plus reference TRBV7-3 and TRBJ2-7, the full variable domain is GAGVSQTPSNKVTEKGKYVELRCDPISGHTALYWYRQSLGQGPEFLIYFQGTGAADDSGLPNDRFFAVRPEGSVSTLKIQRTERGDSAVYLCASRDRDRGREQYFGPGTRLTVT.

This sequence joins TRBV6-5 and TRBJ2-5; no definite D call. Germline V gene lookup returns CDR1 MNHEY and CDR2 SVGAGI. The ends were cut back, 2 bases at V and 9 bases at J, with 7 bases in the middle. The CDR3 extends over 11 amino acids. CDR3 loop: CASSYMKAQYF. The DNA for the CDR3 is TGTGCCAGCAGTTACATGAAGGCCCAGTACTTC.

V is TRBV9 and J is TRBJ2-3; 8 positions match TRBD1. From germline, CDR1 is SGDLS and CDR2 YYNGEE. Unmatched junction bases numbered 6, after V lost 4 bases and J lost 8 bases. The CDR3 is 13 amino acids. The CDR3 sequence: CASSPQGAVTQYF. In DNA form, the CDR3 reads TGTGCCAGCAGCCCGCAGGGGGCGGTTACGCAGTATTTT.

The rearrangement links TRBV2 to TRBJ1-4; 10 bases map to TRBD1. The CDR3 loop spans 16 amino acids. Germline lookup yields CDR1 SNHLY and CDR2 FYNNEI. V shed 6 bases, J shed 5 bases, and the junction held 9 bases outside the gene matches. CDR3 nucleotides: TGTGCCAGCAGAGCCGCCGGGACAGGGGTAAATGAAAAACTGTTTTTT. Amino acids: CASRAAGTGVNEKLFF.

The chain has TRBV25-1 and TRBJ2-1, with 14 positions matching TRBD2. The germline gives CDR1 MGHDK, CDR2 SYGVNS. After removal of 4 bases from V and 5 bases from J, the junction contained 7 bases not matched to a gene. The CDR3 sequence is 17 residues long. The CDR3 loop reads CASSAPGLAGANNEQFF. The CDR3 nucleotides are TGTGCCAGCAGTGCACCGGGACTAGCGGGGGCGAACAATGAGCAGTTCTTC. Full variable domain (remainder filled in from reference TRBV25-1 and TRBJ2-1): EADIYQTPRYLVIGTGKKITLECSQTMGHDKMYWYQQDPGMELHLIHYSYGVNSTEKGDLSSESTVSRIRTEHFPLTLESARPSHTSQYLCASSAPGLAGANNEQFFGPGTRLTVL.